The clone carrying this T cell receptor beta chain was observed many times. The record originates from a study of T cells in Graves' hyperthyroidism and ophthalmopathy. The CDR3 contains 15 residues. Trimming cost V 4 bases and J 5 bases; bases outside gene matches: 9. CDR1 and CDR2 from the germline V gene are SGHVS and FQNEAQ. The investigators amplified TCR beta CDR3 regions from RNA transcripts. When the TCR CDR3 underwent first-round RT-PCR, the HTBI primer set was used. MiXCR, applied by TCRdb to the multiplex PCR reads, yields one record per CDR3 protein. The profile shows about 570,000 distinct CDR3 sequences, 14% of them singletons.

This sequence originates from a woman aged 40 to 50 with Graves' hyperthyroidism. Material: blood. The chain uses TRBV7-8 and TRBJ2-3; 7 positions match TRBD1. The CDR3 loop is CASSSRQGTRDTQYF. The DNA of the CDR3 is TGTGCCAGCAGCTCGCGACAGGGTACACGAGATACGCAGTATTTT.